This T cell receptor beta chain emerged from a study of STAT3 mutations in large granular lymphocyte leukemia. Study-wide results and caveats: In about 35% of the 18 patients, new TCR clonotypes emerged after therapy. At least one immunodominant TCR beta clonotype appeared in every T-cell large granular lymphocyte leukemia patient. Differing intervals and regimens complicate linking therapy response to clone burden. Suggested: STAT3 mutation was not the ancestral event for these clonal expansions.

Notes on this clone: Antigen specificity is unknown.

The CDR3 runs 13 residues. The V gene's germline CDR1 is MDHEN and CDR2 SYDVKM. V lost 10 bases to trimming and J lost 7 bases, with 16 bases between them. TCRbeta libraries averaged roughly 40,000 productive templates per sample. Using immunoSEQ multiplex PCR, the repertoire was profiled, and TCRdb retains in-frame clones only, with some absent. Of tens of thousands of clones listed, around 85% are singletons. The sample consisted of peripheral blood mononuclear cells. The TCR was taken from a man aged 55 to 69 with T-cell large granular lymphocyte leukemia. Some clones in this sample may be carry-over from other donors' samples. The chain is built from TRBV28 and TRBJ2-2; D may be TRBD1 (6 bases). The CDR3 sequence is CATLRQVHGELFF. CDR3 in DNA: TGTGCCACCCTAAGACAGGTGCACGGGGAGCTGTTTTTT. The variable domain in full, completed from reference TRBV28 and TRBJ2-2, reads DVKVTQSSRYLVKRTGEKVFLECVQDMDHENMFWYRQDPGLGLRLIYFSYDVKMKEKGDIPEGYSVSREKKERFSLILESASTNQTSMYLCATLRQVHGELFFGEGSRLTVL.